This T cell receptor (beta chain) came from a study of human CD8 memory T cell subsets. Overall study findings and caveats: Similarly high diversity was seen in stem-like memory and precursor exhausted T cells, but not in effector memory cells. Stem-like memory T cell repertoires seemed more diverse than precursor exhausted ones by Chao1 estimates.

Per the germline V gene, CDR1 is GTSNPN and CDR2 is SVGIG (reference sequence). The CDR3 extends over 13 amino acids. In the case of this clonotype: Its antigen is as yet unknown.

Negative magnetic selection enriched total CD8+ T cells. Production of TCR beta libraries used UMI-labeled 5' RACE as the method. Using the 5' RACE reads, TCRdb records one entry per CDR3 protein without DNA. The listing records around 4,200 distinct CDR3 sequences. The sequenced material came from CD8+ T cells from PBMCs. This sequence joins TRBV30 and TRBJ2-1. The TCR sequence derives from a human donor in good health. CDR3 residues: CAWYEGSYNEQFF.